Listed here is a single T cell receptor beta chain. Its cognate antigen is unknown. V was shortened by 4 bases and J by 16 bases, with 11 bases between the two germline ends. Germline CDR1 reads SEHNR; CDR2 reads FQNEAQ (reference sequence). This CDR3 has 10 amino acids. The data derive from a study of Ad26.COV2.S vaccination and SARS-CoV-2 variants. Study conclusions and caveats: Analytic work on TCR breadth and depth might have understated the full extent of total T cell responses.

The treatment is: approximately 18 received Ad26.COV2.S at low or high dose, single or two shots; 5 received placebo; per-sample allocation not given. Day 63 after the first vaccine or placebo injection was the time point for sampling. An Ad26 vector expressing Wuhan-strain SARS-CoV-2 spike served as the vaccine. Libraries were prepared by immunoSEQ multiplex PCR; TCRdb keeps only in-frame clonotypes and omits some of them. The table records 500,000 or so clones, roughly nine tenths of them present only once. The chain joins TRBV7-9 to TRBJ1-5; D is unclear. The TCR originated in a person aged 18-65 years who received the Ad26.COV2.S COVID-19 vaccine or a placebo. The sample consisted of peripheral blood, taken in a trial of Ad26.COV2.S vaccine versus placebo. CDR3 loop: CASSSAGSHF. The DNA of the CDR3 is TGTGCCAGCAGCTCCGCGGGCTCACATTTT.